Ten or more counts support the clone carrying this TCR beta chain. The antigen is unknown. This sample stems from a study of identical twins. Study-wide results and limits: Models underpredicted monozygotic twin sharing of out-of-frame TCR alpha. Abundant beta clonotypes from cord blood bore fewer insertions; memory repertoires lacked this pattern. Analyses of zero insertions could be partly confounded by invariant MAIT and iNKT cells.

V trimming: 7 bases; J trimming: 6 bases; junction bases outside the gene matches: 10. This CDR3 comprises 14 residues. Each CDR3 protein gets one entry after TCRdb re-called the 5' RACE reads with MiXCR. The sample carries 690,000 or so distinct CDR3 sequences, 6% to 6.5% recorded once. The sample taken for sequencing was naive T cells sorted from blood. This TCR came from a man aged 18 to 35 in good health. J is TRBJ2-7 and V is TRBV12-3 or TRBV12-4; TRBD2 matches 9 bases. The DNA of the CDR3 is TGTGCCAGCACCGTTAGCGGGAGAAATTTCGAGCAGTACTTC. Its protein is CASTVSGRNFEQYF.